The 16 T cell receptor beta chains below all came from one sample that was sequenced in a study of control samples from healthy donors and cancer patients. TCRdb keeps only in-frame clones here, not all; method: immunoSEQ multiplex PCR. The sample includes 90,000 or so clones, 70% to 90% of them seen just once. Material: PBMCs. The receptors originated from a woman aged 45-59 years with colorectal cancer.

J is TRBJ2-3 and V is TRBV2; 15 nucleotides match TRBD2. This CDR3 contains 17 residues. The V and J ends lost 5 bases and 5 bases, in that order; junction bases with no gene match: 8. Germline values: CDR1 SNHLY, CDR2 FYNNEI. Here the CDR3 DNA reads TGTGCCAGCAGTTTTAGGACTAGCGGGGGGGCCGGAGATACGCAGTATTTT. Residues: CASSFRTSGGAGDTQYF.

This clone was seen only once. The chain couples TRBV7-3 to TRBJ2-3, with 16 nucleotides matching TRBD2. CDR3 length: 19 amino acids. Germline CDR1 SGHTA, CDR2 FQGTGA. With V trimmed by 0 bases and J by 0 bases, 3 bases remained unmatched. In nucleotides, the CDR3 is TGTGCCAGCAGCTTAACGGGACTAGCGGGGGGGCGTAGCACAGATACGCAGTATTTT. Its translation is CASSLTGLAGGRSTDTQYF. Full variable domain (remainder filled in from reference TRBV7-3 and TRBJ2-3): GAGVSQTPSNKVTEKGKYVELRCDPISGHTALYWYRQSLGQGPEFLIYFQGTGAADDSGLPNDRFFAVRPEGSVSTLKIQRTERGDSAVYLCASSLTGLAGGRSTDTQYFGPGTRLTVL.

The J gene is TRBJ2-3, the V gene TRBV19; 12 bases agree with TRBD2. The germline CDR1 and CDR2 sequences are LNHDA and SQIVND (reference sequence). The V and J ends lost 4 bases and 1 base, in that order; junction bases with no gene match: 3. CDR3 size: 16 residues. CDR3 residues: CASSTLAGGGTDTQYF. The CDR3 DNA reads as TGTGCCAGTAGTACGCTAGCGGGGGGGGGCACAGATACGCAGTATTTT.

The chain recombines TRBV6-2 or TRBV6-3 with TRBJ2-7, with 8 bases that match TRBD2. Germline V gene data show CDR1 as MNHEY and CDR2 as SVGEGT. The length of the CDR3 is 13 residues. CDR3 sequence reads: CASSDSGTSEQYV. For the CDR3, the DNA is TGTGCCAGCAGTGACTCCGGGACTAGCGAGCAGTACGTC.

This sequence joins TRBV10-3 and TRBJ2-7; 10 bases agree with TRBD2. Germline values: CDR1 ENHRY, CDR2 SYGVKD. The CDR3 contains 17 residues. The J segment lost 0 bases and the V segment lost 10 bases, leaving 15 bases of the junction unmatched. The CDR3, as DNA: TGTGCCACAAGCGGTAGCGGGGGGTTCACCTCCTCCTACGAGCAGTACGTC. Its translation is CATSGSGGFTSSYEQYV.

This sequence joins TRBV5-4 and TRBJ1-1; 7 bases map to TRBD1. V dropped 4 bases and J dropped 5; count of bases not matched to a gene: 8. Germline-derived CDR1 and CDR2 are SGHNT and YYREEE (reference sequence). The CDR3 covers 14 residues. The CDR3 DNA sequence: TGTGCCAGCAGCGCGGAGGGACAGAGGACTGAAGCTTTCTTT. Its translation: CASSAEGQRTEAFF.

The CDR3: CASSPPSWGPSGEAFF. The CDR3 nucleotides are TGTGCCAGCAGCCCCCCCTCATGGGGGCCGAGCGGTGAAGCTTTCTTT. The chain combines TRBV7-9 with TRBJ1-1; D is possibly TRBD1 (6 bases). The ends were cut back, 5 bases at V and 7 bases at J, with 23 bases in the middle. The V gene's germline CDR1 is SEHNR and CDR2 FQNEAQ (reference sequence). The CDR3 covers 16 residues.

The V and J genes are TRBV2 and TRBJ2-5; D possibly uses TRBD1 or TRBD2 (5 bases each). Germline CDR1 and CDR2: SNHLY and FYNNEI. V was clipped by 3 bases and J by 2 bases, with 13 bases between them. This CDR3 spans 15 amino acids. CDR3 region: CASSERDGSQETQYF. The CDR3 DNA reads TGTGCCAGCAGTGAGAGGGACGGATCTCAAGAGACCCAGTACTTC.

The DNA for the CDR3 is TGTGCCAGCAGCCTTAGCGGGGGGTTCAATGAGCAGTTCTTC. This sequence encodes CASSLSGGFNEQFF. V is TRBV3-1 (or the pseudogene TRBV3-2) and J is TRBJ2-1; 10 nucleotides agree with TRBD2. The CDR3 has 14 amino acids. From germline, CDR1 is LGHDT and CDR2 YNNKEL (reference sequence). V trimming: 4 bases; J trimming: 6 bases; junction bases outside the gene matches: 3.

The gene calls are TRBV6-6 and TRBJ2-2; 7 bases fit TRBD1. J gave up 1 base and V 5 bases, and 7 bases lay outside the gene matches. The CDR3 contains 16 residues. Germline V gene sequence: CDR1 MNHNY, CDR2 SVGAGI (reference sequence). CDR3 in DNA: TGTGCCAGCAGTCCCACCGGGACAGAGAACACCGGGGAGCTGTTTTTT. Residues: CASSPTGTENTGELFF.

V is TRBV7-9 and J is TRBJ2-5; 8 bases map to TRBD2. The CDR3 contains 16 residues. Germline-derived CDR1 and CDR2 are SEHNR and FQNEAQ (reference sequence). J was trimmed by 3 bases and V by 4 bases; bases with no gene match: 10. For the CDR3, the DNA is TGTGCCAGCAGCTCACCGGACGGGAGGGGAAAAGAGACCCAGTACTTC. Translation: CASSSPDGRGKETQYF.

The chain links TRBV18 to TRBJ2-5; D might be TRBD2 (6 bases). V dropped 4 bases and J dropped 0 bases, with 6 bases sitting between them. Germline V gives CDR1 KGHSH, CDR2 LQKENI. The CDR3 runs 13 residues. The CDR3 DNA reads TGTGCCAGCTCACGGGACTACCAAGAGACCCAGTACTTC. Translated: CASSRDYQETQYF. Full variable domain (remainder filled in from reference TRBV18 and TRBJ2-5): NAGVMQNPRHLVRRRGQEARLRCSPMKGHSHVYWYRQLPEEGLKFMVYLQKENIIDESGMPKERFSAEFPKEGPSILRIQQVVRGDSAAYFCASSRDYQETQYFGPGTRLLVL.

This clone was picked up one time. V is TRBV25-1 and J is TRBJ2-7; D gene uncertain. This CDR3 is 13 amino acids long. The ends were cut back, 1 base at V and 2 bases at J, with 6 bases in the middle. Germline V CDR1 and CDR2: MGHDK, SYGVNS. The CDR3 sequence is CASSEWSPYEQYV. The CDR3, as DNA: TGTGCCAGCAGTGAATGGAGTCCCTACGAGCAGTACGTC.

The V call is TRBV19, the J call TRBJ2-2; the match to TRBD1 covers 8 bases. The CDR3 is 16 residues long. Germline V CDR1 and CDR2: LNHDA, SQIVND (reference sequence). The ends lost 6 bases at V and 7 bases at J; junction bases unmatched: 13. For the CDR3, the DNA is TGTGCCAGTAGCACCCGGGTGGGGACAGGCGTCGGGGAGCTGTTTTTT. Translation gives CASSTRVGTGVGELFF.

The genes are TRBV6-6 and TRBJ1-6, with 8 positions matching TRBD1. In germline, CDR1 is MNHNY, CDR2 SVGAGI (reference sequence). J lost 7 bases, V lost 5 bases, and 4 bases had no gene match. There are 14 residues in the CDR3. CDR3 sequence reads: CASSPGQVNSPLHF. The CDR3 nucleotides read TGTGCCAGCAGTCCGGGACAGGTGAATTCACCCCTCCACTTT.

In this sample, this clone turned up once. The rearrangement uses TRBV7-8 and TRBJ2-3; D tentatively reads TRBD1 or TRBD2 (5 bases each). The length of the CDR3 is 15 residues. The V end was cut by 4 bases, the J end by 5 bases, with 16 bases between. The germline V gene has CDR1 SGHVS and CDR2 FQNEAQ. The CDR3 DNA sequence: TGTGCCAGCAGCTCCACCGGGACCTATAGAGATACGCAGTATTTT. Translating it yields CASSSTGTYRDTQYF. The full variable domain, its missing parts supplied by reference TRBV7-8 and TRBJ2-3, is GAGVSQSPRYKVAKRGQDVALRCDPISGHVSLFWYQQALGQGPEFLTYFQNEAQLDKSGLPSDRFFAERPEGSVSTLKIQRTQQEDSAVYLCASSSTGTYRDTQYFGPGTRLTVL.